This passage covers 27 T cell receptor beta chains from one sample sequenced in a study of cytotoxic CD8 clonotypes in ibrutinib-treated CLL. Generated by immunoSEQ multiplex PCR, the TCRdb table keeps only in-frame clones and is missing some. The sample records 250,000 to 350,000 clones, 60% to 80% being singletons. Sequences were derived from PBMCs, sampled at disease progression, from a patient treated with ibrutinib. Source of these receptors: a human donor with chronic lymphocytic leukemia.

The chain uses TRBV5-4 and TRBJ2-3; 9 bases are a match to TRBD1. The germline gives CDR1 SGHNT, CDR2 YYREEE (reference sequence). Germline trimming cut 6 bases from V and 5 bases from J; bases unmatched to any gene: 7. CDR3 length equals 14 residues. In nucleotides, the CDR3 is TGTGCCAGCACGGGGGGACAGGGAAGAGATACGCAGTATTTT. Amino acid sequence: CASTGGQGRDTQYF. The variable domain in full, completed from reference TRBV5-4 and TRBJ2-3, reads ETGVTQSPTHLIKTRGQQVTLRCSSQSGHNTVSWYQQALGQGPQFIFQYYREEENGRGNFPPRFSGLQFPNYSSELNVNALELDDSALYLCASTGGQGRDTQYFGPGTRLTVL.

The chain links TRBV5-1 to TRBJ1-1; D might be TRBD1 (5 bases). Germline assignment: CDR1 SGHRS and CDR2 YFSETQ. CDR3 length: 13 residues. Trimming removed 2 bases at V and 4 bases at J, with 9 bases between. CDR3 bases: TGCGCCAGCAGCTTCGGGACGCCCACTGAAGCTTTCTTT. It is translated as CASSFGTPTEAFF.

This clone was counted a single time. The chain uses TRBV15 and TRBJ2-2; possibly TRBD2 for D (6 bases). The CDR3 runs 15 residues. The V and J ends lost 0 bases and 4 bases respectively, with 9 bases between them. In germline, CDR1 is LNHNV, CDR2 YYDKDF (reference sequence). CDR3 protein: CATSRDGRSTGELFF. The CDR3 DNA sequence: TGTGCCACCAGCAGAGATGGGAGGTCCACCGGGGAGCTGTTTTTT.

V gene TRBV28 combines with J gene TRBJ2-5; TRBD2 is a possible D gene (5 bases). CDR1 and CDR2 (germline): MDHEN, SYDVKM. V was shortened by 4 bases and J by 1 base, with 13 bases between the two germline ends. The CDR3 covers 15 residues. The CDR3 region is CASSWQGRAQETQYF. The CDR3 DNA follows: TGTGCCAGCAGTTGGCAAGGGCGGGCCCAAGAGACCCAGTACTTC.

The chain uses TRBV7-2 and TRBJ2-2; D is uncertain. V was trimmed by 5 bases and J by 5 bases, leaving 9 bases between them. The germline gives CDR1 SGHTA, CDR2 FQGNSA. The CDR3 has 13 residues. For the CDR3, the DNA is TGTGCCAGCAGCCGTGGATGGACCGGGGAGCTGTTTTTT. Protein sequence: CASSRGWTGELFF.

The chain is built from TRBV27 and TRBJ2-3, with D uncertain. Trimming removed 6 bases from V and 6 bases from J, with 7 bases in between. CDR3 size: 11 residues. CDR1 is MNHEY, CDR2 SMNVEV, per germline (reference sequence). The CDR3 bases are TGTGCCAGCAGCGGATGGGATACGCAGTATTTT. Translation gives CASSGWDTQYF.

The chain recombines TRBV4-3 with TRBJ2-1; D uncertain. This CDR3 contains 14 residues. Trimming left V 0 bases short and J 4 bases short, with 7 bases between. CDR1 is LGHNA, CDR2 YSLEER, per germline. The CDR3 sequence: CASSQDDIYNEQFF. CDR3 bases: TGCGCCAGCAGCCAAGATGACATTTACAATGAGCAGTTCTTC.

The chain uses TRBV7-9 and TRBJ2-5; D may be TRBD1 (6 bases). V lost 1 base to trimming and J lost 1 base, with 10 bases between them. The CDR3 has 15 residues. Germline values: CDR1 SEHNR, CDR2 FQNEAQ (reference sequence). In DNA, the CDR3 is TGTGCCAGCAGCTTAGTGGGACAACCCCAAGAGACCCAGTACTTC. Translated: CASSLVGQPQETQYF.

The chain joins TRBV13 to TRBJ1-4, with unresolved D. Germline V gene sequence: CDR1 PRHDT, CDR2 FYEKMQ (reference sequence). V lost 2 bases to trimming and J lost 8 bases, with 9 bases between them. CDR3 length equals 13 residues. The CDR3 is CASSLMGREKLFF. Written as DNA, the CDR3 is TGTGCCAGCAGCTTAATGGGTCGGGAAAAACTGTTTTTT.

The CDR3: CSVEDIAGKGTDTQYF. CDR3 sequence (DNA): TGCAGCGTTGAAGATATCGCGGGCAAGGGCACAGATACGCAGTATTTT. The chain recombines TRBV29-1 with TRBJ2-3, with D possibly TRBD2 on 5 matching bases. The V end lost 0 bases, the J end lost 1 base, and 14 bases lay between the germline ends. CDR1 is SQVTM and CDR2 is ANQGSEA in the germline V gene. This CDR3 region has 16 residues.

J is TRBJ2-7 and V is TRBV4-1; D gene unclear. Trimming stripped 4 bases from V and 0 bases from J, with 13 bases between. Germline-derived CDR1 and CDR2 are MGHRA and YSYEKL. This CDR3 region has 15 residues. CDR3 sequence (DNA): TGCGCCAGCAGCCTAGAACACGAGAGCTCCTACGAGCAGTACTTC. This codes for CASSLEHESSYEQYF.

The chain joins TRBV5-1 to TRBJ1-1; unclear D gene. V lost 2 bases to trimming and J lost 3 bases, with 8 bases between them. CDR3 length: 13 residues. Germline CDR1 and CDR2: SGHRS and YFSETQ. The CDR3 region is CASSFTADTEAFF. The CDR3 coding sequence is TGCGCCAGCAGCTTTACAGCGGACACTGAAGCTTTCTTT.

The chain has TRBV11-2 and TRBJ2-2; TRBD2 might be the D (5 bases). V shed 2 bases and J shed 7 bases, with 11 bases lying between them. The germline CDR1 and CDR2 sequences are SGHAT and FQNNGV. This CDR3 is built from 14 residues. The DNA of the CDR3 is TGTGCCAGCAGCTTAACCCCGGGGATCGGGGAGCTGTTTTTT. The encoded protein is CASSLTPGIGELFF.

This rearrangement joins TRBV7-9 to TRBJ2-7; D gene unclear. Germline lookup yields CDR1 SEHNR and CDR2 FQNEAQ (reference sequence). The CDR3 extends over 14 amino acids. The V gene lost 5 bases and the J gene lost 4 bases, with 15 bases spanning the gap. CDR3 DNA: TGTGCCAGCAGCAACCTTCCTGCCCCTTACGAGCAGTACTTC. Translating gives CASSNLPAPYEQYF. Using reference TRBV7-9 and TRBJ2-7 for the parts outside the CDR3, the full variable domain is DTGVSQNPRHKITKRGQNVTFRCDPISEHNRLYWYRQTLGQGPEFLTYFQNEAQLEKSRLLSDRFSAERPKGSFSTLEIQRTEQGDSAMYLCASSNLPAPYEQYFGPGTRLTVT.

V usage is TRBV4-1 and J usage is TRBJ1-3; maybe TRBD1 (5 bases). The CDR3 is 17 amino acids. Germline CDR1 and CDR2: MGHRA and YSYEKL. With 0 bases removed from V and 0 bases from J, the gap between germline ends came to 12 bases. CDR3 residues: CASSQDPDSHSGNTIYF. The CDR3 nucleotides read TGCGCCAGCAGCCAAGATCCAGACAGCCACTCTGGAAACACCATATATTTT.

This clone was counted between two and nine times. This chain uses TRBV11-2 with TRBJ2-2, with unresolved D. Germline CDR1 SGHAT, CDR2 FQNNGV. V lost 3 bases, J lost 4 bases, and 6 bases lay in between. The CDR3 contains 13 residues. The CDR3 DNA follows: TGTGCCAGCAGCTTCTTAGCCACCGGGGAGCTGTTTTTT. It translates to CASSFLATGELFF.

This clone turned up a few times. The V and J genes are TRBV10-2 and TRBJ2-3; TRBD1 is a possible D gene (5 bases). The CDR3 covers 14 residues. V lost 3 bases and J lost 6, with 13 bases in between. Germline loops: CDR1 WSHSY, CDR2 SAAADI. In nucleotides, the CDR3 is TGCGCCAGCAGTGATGGGGCCACCGCGGATACGCAGTATTTT. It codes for CASSDGATADTQYF.

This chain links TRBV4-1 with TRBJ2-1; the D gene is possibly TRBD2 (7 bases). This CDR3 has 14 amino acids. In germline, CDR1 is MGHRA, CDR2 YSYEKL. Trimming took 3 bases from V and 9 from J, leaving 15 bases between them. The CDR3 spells CASSHRAGHSEQFF. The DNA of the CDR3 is TGCGCCAGCAGCCACAGAGCGGGACATAGTGAGCAGTTCTTC.

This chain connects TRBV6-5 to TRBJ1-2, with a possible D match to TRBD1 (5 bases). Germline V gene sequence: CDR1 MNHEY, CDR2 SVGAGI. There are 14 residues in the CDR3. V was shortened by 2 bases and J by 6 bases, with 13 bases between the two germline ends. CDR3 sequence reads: CASSYPGGAHGYTF. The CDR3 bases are TGTGCCAGCAGTTACCCGGGGGGTGCTCATGGCTACACCTTC.

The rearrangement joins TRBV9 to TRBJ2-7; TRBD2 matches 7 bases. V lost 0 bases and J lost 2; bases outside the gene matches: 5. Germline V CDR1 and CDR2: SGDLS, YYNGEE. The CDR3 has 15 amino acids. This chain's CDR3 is CASSVGGGLAYEQYF. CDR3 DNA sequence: TGTGCCAGCAGCGTAGGGGGAGGGCTAGCCTACGAGCAGTACTTC.

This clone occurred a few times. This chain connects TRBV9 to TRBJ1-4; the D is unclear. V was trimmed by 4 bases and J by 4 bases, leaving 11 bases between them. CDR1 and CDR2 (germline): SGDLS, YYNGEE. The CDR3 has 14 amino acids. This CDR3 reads CASSSRTGNEKLFF. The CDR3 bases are TGTGCCAGCAGCTCACGGACGGGTAATGAAAAACTGTTTTTT.

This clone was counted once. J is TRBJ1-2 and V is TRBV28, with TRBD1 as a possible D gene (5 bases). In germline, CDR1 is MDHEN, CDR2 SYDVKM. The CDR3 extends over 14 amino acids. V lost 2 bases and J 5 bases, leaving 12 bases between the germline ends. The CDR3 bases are TGTGCCAGCAGTTTAGGGGCCCACCTTTATGGCTACACCTTC. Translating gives CASSLGAHLYGYTF.

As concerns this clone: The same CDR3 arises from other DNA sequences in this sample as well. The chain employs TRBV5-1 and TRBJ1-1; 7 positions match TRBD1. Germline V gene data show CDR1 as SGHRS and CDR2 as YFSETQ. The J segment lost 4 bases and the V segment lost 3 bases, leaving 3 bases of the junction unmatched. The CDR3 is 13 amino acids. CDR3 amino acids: CASSSQGGTEAFF. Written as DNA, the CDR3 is TGCGCCAGCAGCTCGCAGGGGGGCACTGAAGCTTTCTTT.

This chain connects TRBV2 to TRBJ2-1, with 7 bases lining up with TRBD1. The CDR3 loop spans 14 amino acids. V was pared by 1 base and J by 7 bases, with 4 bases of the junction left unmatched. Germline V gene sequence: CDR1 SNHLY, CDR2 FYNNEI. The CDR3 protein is CASSEDRGGNEQFF. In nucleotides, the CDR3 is TGTGCCAGCAGTGAAGACAGGGGTGGGAATGAGCAGTTCTTC.

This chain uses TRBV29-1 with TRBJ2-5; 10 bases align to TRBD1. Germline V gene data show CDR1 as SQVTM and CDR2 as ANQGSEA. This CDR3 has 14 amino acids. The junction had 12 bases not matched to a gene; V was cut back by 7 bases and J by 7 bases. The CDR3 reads CSARTDRGRGTQYF. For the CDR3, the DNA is TGCAGCGCCAGAACCGACAGGGGGCGTGGGACCCAGTACTTC. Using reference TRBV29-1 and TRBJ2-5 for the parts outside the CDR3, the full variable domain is SAVISQKPSRDICQRGTSLTIQCQVDSQVTMMFWYRQQPGQSLTLIATANQGSEATYESGFVIDKFPISRPNLTFSTLTVSNMSPEDSSIYLCSARTDRGRGTQYFGPGTRLLVL.

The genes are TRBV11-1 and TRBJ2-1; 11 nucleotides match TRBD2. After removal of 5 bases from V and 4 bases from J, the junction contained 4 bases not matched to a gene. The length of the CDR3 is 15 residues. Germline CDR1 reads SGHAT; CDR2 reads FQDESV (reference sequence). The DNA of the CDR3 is TGTGCCAGCAGCGATAGCGGGGGGGCTTACAATGAGCAGTTCTTC. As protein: CASSDSGGAYNEQFF.

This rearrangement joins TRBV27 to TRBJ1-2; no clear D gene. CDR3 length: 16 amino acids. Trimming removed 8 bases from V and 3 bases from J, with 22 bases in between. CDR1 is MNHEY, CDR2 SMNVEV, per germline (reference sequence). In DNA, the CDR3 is TGTGCCAGCTCGAAAAACCCTAGGGTGGCACACTATGGCTACACCTTC. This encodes CASSKNPRVAHYGYTF.